These 22 T cell receptor beta chains were all obtained from the same sample, sequenced in a study of blood T cell repertoires in COVID-19. Clones were read by immunoSEQ multiplex PCR, and TCRdb kept only the in-frame ones, dropping some. The repertoire has some 260,000 clones, about 86% of them found once; the top ten carry more than 7%. Sequencing was done on a sample of peripheral blood. All receptors derive from an older man with acute or convalescent COVID-19.

The J gene is TRBJ2-7, the V gene TRBV10-1; 11 bases match TRBD1. Per germline, CDR1 WNHNN and CDR2 SYGVQD (reference sequence). The CDR3 has 13 residues. V lost 4 bases to trimming and J lost 6 bases; unmatched junction nucleotides: 2. The chain's CDR3 is CASSGGQGVEQYF. The CDR3 DNA reads TGCGCCAGCAGTGGGGGACAGGGGGTCGAGCAGTACTTC.

The DNA for the CDR3 is TGTGCCAGCAGCTTTAGGGGGACAGGGGTTTTACCCGAGCAGTACTTC. It yields the protein CASSFRGTGVLPEQYF. V usage is TRBV5-8 and J usage is TRBJ2-7; TRBD1 matches at 10 bases. Germline V gives CDR1 SGHTS, CDR2 YDEGEE. CDR3 length: 16 amino acids. With V trimmed by 2 bases and J by 6 bases, 11 bases remained unmatched.

The rearrangement uses TRBV7-9 and TRBJ1-1; no clear D. The ends were cut back, 1 base at V and 1 base at J, with 4 bases in the middle. CDR3 length: 13 residues. CDR1 and CDR2 (germline): SEHNR, FQNEAQ (reference sequence). The CDR3 nucleotides are TGTGCCAGCAGCTTAGAAGCGAACACTGAAGCTTTCTTT. Protein sequence: CASSLEANTEAFF.

This chain connects TRBV4-1 to TRBJ2-7; no firm D call. The germline V gene encodes CDR1 MGHRA and CDR2 YSYEKL. The CDR3 loop spans 13 amino acids. Trimming cost V 6 bases and J 3 bases, with 12 bases left between them. This CDR3 reads CASSQDFGYEQYF. The CDR3 DNA is TGCGCCAGCAGTCAGGATTTCGGCTACGAGCAGTACTTC.

V gene TRBV7-9 combines with J gene TRBJ1-6, with 9 bases matching TRBD1. This CDR3 contains 18 residues. Germline V gene data show CDR1 as SEHNR and CDR2 as FQNEAQ (reference sequence). V lost 1 base to trimming and J lost 4 bases; unmatched junction nucleotides: 8. CDR3 residues: CASSLGGTGSTYNSPLHF. The CDR3 bases are TGTGCCAGCAGCTTAGGAGGGACAGGGTCCACATATAATTCACCCCTCCACTTT.

The chain links TRBV19 to TRBJ1-6; D is ambiguous. CDR3 length: 15 amino acids. Germline CDR1 and CDR2: LNHDA and SQIVND (reference sequence). The V gene lost 4 bases and the J gene lost 9 bases, with 16 bases spanning the gap. The CDR3 coding sequence is TGTGCCAGTAGTACCGGTGAGGCTTTGAGTTCACCCCTCCACTTT. Encoded protein: CASSTGEALSSPLHF.

This chain uses TRBV30 with TRBJ1-5; D call uncertain. CDR1 GTSNPN and CDR2 SVGIG come from the germline V gene (reference sequence). The CDR3 runs 14 residues. V was pared by 0 bases and J by 5 bases, with 11 bases between. The CDR3 loop is CAWSVAGLDQPQHF. CDR3 DNA: TGTGCCTGGAGTGTAGCAGGCTTAGATCAGCCCCAGCATTTT.

Written as DNA, the CDR3 is TGTGCCAGCAGTTGGAGACTAGGGAGGGATGCCGGGGAGCTGTTTTTT. As protein: CASSWRLGRDAGELFF. The rearrangement joins TRBV6-2 or TRBV6-3 to TRBJ2-2; TRBD2 matches 7 bases. The length of the CDR3 is 16 residues. Trimming at V came to 4 bases and at J to 6 bases, leaving 11 bases not matched to a gene. Germline CDR1 MNHEY, CDR2 SVGEGT.

The chain uses TRBV21-1 and TRBJ2-1; TRBD2 reflects the table's D call only, with no check against the DNA. TRBV21-1 is designated a pseudogene. The CDR3 extends over 14 amino acids. The CDR3 is CASSLAASNNEQFF. As DNA, the CDR3 is TGTGCCAGCAGCTTAGCGGCTAGCAACAATGAGCAGTTCTTC.

V is TRBV4-1 and J is TRBJ1-5; 9 nucleotides match TRBD1. Per germline, CDR1 MGHRA and CDR2 YSYEKL. The CDR3 length is 15 residues. V lost 4 bases to trimming and J lost 5 bases; unmatched junction nucleotides: 6. CDR3 region: CASSRGQGRDQPQHF. In nucleotides, the CDR3 is TGCGCCAGCAGCCGTGGACAGGGGAGGGATCAGCCCCAGCATTTT.

This sequence joins TRBV18 and TRBJ1-2; D not resolved. This CDR3 contains 16 residues. The germline V and J ends were trimmed by 6 bases and 7 bases, with 24 bases remaining between them. The germline V gene has CDR1 KGHSH and CDR2 LQKENI. This chain's CDR3 is CASSLDRVKEEAGYTF. DNA of the CDR3: TGTGCCAGCTCCCTCGACCGGGTAAAGGAGGAGGCTGGCTACACCTTC.

This chain links TRBV27 with TRBJ1-5; D might be TRBD1 (6 bases). In germline, CDR1 is MNHEY, CDR2 SMNVEV (reference sequence). This CDR3 comprises 14 residues. V dropped 3 bases and J dropped 3 bases, with 9 bases sitting between them. The CDR3 here is CASSFRDTNQPQHF. CDR3 coding DNA: TGTGCCAGCAGTTTCCGGGACACCAATCAGCCCCAGCATTTT.

The chain joins TRBV5-1 to TRBJ2-7; 7 positions agree with TRBD1. The CDR3 is 15 residues long. Germline CDR1 and CDR2: SGHRS and YFSETQ. Trimming took 0 bases from V and 3 from J; bases not matched to a gene: 6. CDR3 DNA sequence: TGCGCCAGCAGCTTGGAGGGGACAGTATACTACGAGCAGTACTTC. Encoded protein: CASSLEGTVYYEQYF. Drawing the rest from reference TRBV5-1 and TRBJ2-7, the complete variable domain is KAGVTQTPRYLIKTRGQQVTLSCSPISGHRSVSWYQQTPGQGLQFLFEYFSETQRNKGNFPGRFSGRQFSNSRSEMNVSTLELGDSALYLCASSLEGTVYYEQYFGPGTRLTVT.

The chain recombines TRBV6-2 or TRBV6-3 with TRBJ2-5, with 11 positions matching TRBD2. CDR3 size: 18 residues. Germline V gene data show CDR1 as MNHEY and CDR2 as SVGEGT. Unmatched junction bases numbered 6, after V lost 0 bases and J lost 0 bases. CDR3 region: CASSYSKLAGAHQETQYF. The CDR3 DNA follows: TGTGCCAGCAGTTACTCGAAACTAGCGGGGGCCCACCAAGAGACCCAGTACTTC.

This chain connects TRBV7-2 to TRBJ2-3; TRBD2 matches 7 bases. CDR1 is SGHTA, CDR2 FQGNSA, per germline. After removal of 0 bases from V and 1 base from J, the junction contained 7 bases not matched to a gene. The CDR3 totals 17 residues. For the CDR3, the DNA is TGTGCCAGCAGCTTAGCCCTCCTACTAGCGCGCACAGATACGCAGTATTTT. It translates to CASSLALLLARTDTQYF.

The V gene is TRBV9, the J gene TRBJ2-5; TRBD2 agrees at 9 bases. The germline CDR1 and CDR2 sequences are SGDLS and YYNGEE. With 0 bases clipped from V and 5 bases from J, the junction kept 14 bases outside the gene matches. CDR3 length: 18 amino acids. The CDR3 nucleotides read TGTGCCAGCAGCGTAGGCTCTGGGGCGGGAGGGCCCTGGGAGACCCAGTACTTC. This encodes CASSVGSGAGGPWETQYF.

The CDR3 is CAWSRTSYPGRLMNTEAFF. CDR3 nucleotides: TGTGCCTGGAGTCGGACCTCGTACCCCGGGAGGTTGATGAACACTGAAGCTTTCTTT. This rearrangement joins TRBV30 to TRBJ1-1; D is unresolved. V dropped 2 bases and J dropped 0 bases, with 25 bases sitting between them. The CDR3 covers 19 residues. The germline V gene encodes CDR1 GTSNPN and CDR2 SVGIG (reference sequence).

The V gene is TRBV12-3 or TRBV12-4, the J gene TRBJ2-7; perhaps TRBD1 as D (6 bases). The ends were cut back, 6 bases at V and 3 bases at J, with 9 bases in the middle. The CDR3 length is 12 residues. CDR3 nucleotides: TGTGCCAGCAGCGAACAGGGCTACGAGCAGTACTTC. As protein: CASSEQGYEQYF.

The chain combines TRBV28 with TRBJ2-7, with D possibly being TRBD1 (5 bases). Germline values: CDR1 MDHEN, CDR2 SYDVKM. CDR3 length equals 14 residues. Trimming stripped 7 bases from V and 0 bases from J, with 13 bases between. The CDR3 DNA sequence: TGTGCCAGCACCCAGGTGGGGCCCTCCTACGAGCAGTACTTC. This encodes CASTQVGPSYEQYF.

The genes are TRBV6-6 and TRBJ2-2, with D maybe TRBD1 (6 bases). The V and J ends lost 0 bases and 4 bases respectively, with 9 bases between them. CDR3 length: 15 residues. Germline assignment: CDR1 MNHNY and CDR2 SVGAGI (reference sequence). CDR3 loop: CASSYSGRGTGELFF. The CDR3 DNA follows: TGTGCCAGCAGTTACTCCGGCAGGGGCACCGGGGAGCTGTTTTTT.

V is TRBV6-5 and J is TRBJ2-5; 9 bases map to TRBD1. Trimming at V came to 8 bases and at J to 4 bases, leaving 11 bases not matched to a gene. The V gene's germline CDR1 is MNHEY and CDR2 SVGAGI. The CDR3 contains 15 residues. The CDR3 loop is CASGRGTGRTETQYF. In nucleotides, the CDR3 is TGTGCCAGCGGACGGGGGACAGGGCGAACAGAGACCCAGTACTTC.

This sequence joins TRBV2 and TRBJ2-3; TRBD2 matches 12 bases. V gave up 5 bases and J gave up 2 bases; unmatched junction bases: 5. Germline values: CDR1 SNHLY, CDR2 FYNNEI. CDR3 length equals 16 residues. CDR3 protein: CASSRTSGGLTDTQYF. The DNA for the CDR3 is TGTGCCAGCAGTCGAACTAGCGGGGGGCTCACAGATACGCAGTATTTT.